This TCR beta chain emerged from a study of blood T cell repertoires in COVID-19. The overall study: Nucleic acid was either cDNA or gDNA, and it came from T cells, B-cell-depleted T cells, or PBMCs.

Clones were sequenced by immunoSEQ multiplex PCR, and TCRdb holds only the in-frame ones, with some missing. The sample carries tens of thousands of clones, 65% to 90% recorded once. Patients in Seattle were enrolled during active infection, then followed longitudinally. To note about this clone: One end of the junction varies from germline; a read error may be responsible.

Looked up from germline, CDR1 is SGDLS and CDR2 is YYNGEE. The CDR3 length is 14 residues. This TCR came from a man aged 45 to 65 with COVID-19, enrolled during active disease. The sequencing sample was made of peripheral blood. This sequence joins TRBV9 and TRBJ2-5; 10 bases align to TRBD2. CDR3 protein: CASSVEPSGSVMHF. DNA for the CDR3: TGTGCCAGCAGCGTAGAGCCTAGCGGGAGTGTCATGCACTTC.